These 2 T cell receptor beta chains share one sample of origin, sequenced in a study of T-cell memory formation after mild COVID-19. TCRdb re-called the 5' RACE reads through MiXCR, storing one row per CDR3 protein. Here the sample spans some 270,000 distinct CDR3 sequences, about 16% being singletons. The sequencing input was PBMCs or a T cell subset sorted from them (not recorded which). These receptors originate from an adult woman who had mild COVID-19 (a few samples of this study predate the infection). Cell type and time point are not known.

The V and J genes are TRBV29-1 and TRBJ2-1; 13 nucleotides match TRBD2. This CDR3 is built from 14 residues. J lost 8 bases, V lost 7 bases, and 8 bases had no gene match. Germline loops: CDR1 SQVTM, CDR2 ANQGSEA. CDR3 sequence (DNA): TGCAGCGCCTTCGGGACTAGCGGGACCTATGAGCAGTTCTTC. Translated, it gives CSAFGTSGTYEQFF.

This clonotype was counted between two and nine times. The CDR3 region is CSARPRGSYSNQPQHF. CDR3 sequence (DNA): TGCAGTGCTAGACCTAGGGGCTCGTATAGCAATCAGCCCCAGCATTTT. This chain uses TRBV20-1 with TRBJ1-5; D is perhaps TRBD1 (5 bases). Germline V CDR1 and CDR2: DFQATT, SNEGSKA (reference sequence). This CDR3 comprises 16 residues. V was clipped by 2 bases and J by 0 bases, with 14 bases between them.